This T cell receptor (beta chain) was retrieved from a study of control samples from healthy donors and cancer patients. CDR1 and CDR2 from the germline V gene are LNHNV and YYDKDF (reference sequence). After removal of 1 base from V and 0 bases from J, the junction contained 4 bases not matched to a gene. The CDR3 length is 17 residues. Clones were sequenced by immunoSEQ multiplex PCR, and TCRdb holds only the in-frame ones, with some missing. Here the sample spans about 150,000 clones, approximately 94% being singletons. The gene calls are TRBV15 and TRBJ2-2; 8 bases map to TRBD2. The sample was blood. This sequence was found in a man aged 35 to 55 in good health. CDR3 sequence (DNA): TGTGCCACCAGCAGAGGGGGGACTAGTGCGAACACCGGGGAGCTGTTTTTT. Translated, it gives CATSRGGTSANTGELFF.